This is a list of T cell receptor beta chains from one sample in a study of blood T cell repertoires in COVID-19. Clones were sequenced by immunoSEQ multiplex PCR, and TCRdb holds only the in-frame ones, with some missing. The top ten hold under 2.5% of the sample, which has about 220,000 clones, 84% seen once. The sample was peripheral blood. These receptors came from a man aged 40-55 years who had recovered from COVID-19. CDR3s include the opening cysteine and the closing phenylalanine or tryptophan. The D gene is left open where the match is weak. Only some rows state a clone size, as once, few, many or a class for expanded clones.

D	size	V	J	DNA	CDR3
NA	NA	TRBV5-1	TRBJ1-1	TGCGCCAGCAGCTTACAGGGAGGGGGAACTGAAGCTTTCTTT	CASSLQGGGTEAFF
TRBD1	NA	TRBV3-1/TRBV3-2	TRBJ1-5	TGTGCCAGCAGCCTCGGCGGGACAGGGATTTGGCAGCCCCAGCATTTT	CASSLGGTGIWQPQHF
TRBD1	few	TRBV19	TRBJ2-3	TGTGCCAGTAGTCAGGGGGCTGGAGATACGCAGTATTTT	CASSQGAGDTQYF
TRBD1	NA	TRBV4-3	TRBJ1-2	TGCGCCAGCAGCCAAGAAGTTCGGGACAGGGGGGGCCTCGGGTATGGCTACACCTTC	CASSQEVRDRGGLGYGYTF
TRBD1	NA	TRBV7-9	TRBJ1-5	TGTGCCAGCAGCCCACCGGGGGGGACAGGGAACAATCAGCCCCAGCATTTT	CASSPPGGTGNNQPQHF
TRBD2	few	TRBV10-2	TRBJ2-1	TGCGCCAGCAGGTTTCAGGGGACTAGCGGATCCTCCTACAATGAGCAGTTCTTC	CASRFQGTSGSSYNEQFF
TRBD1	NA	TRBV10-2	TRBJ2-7	TGCGCCAGCAGAGCAGGGGGTTCGGGCGAGCAGTACTTC	CASRAGGSGEQYF
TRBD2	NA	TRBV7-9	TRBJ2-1	TGTGCCAGCAGTTCCGGGACTAGCGGACTAAATGAGCAGTTCTTC	CASSSGTSGLNEQFF
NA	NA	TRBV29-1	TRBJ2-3	TGCAGCGTTCGACGGGGGAGCACAGATACGCAGTATTTT	CSVRRGSTDTQYF
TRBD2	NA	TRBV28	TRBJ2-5	TGTGCCAGCAGTGGAGCGGGAGGGGAAGAGACCCAGTACTTC	CASSGAGGEETQYF
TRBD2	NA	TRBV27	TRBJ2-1	TGTGCCAGCAGTGCCTCCGGGACTAGCGTAGGCGAGCAGTTCTTC	CASSASGTSVGEQFF
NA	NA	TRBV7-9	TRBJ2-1	TGTGCCAGCAGCTTAAGGGGGGGCTACAATGAGCAGTTCTTC	CASSLRGGYNEQFF
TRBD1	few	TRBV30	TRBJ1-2	TGTGCCTCACTTGGGGCAGGGGGCCTTTTCTATGGCTACACCTTC	CASLGAGGLFYGYTF
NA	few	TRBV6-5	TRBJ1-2	TGTGCCAGCAGTTACCTCGAAAGCCCCTATGGCTACACCTTC	CASSYLESPYGYTF
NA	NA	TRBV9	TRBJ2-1	TGTGCCAGCAGCCAACAAGTTGGAGCCTACAATGAGCAGTTCTTC	CASSQQVGAYNEQFF
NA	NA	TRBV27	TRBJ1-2	TGTGCCAGCAGCGACAGCTATGGCTACACCTTC	CASSDSYGYTF
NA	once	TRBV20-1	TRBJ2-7	TGCAGTGCTAGTTCGGGGTACGAGCAGTACTTC	CSASSGYEQYF
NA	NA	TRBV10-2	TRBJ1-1	TGCGCCAGCATAAATTTTCGGGTCGGTGAAGCTTTCTTT	CASINFRVGEAFF
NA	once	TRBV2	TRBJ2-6	TGTGCCAGCAGTGTTCGCGCTGGGGCCAACGTCCTGACTTTC	CASSVRAGANVLTF
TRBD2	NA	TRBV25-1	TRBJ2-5	TGTGCCAGTGATAGCGGGGGTTATCGAGAGACCCAGTACTTC	CASDSGGYRETQYF
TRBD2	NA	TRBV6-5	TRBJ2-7	TGTGCCAGCAGTTACCCTAGCGGGGTTATGAACGAGCAGTACTTC	CASSYPSGVMNEQYF
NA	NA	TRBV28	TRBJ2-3	TGTGCCAGCAGTTGGGGGGGCACAGATACGCAGTATTTT	CASSWGGTDTQYF
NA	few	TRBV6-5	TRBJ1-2	TGTGCCAGCAGTTACCAGGCAGGGAAGGGTGGCTACACCTTC	CASSYQAGKGGYTF
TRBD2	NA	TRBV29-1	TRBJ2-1	TGCAGCGCCGAACTAGCGGGGGTTTACAATGAGCAGTTCTTC	CSAELAGVYNEQFF
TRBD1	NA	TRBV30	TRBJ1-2	TGTGCCTGGTGGGACAGGGGCGGCTACACCTTC	CAWWDRGGYTF
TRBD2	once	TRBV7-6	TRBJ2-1	TGTGCCAGCAGCCGGACTAGCGGAGAGAGAGGGCAGTTCTTC	CASSRTSGERGQFF
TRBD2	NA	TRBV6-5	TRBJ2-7	TGTGCCAGCTCCCGGACTAGTTCCTACGAGCAGTACTTC	CASSRTSSYEQYF
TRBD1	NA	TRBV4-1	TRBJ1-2	TGCGCCAGCAGCCACTTACGACAGGGAAATGGCTACACCTTC	CASSHLRQGNGYTF
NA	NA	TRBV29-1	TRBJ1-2	TGCAGCGTTGTTGAGCGGGCTAACTATGGCTACACCTTC	CSVVERANYGYTF
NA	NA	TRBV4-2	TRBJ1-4	TGTGCCAGCAGCCAAGAAAAGGGGCCAGGTGAAAAACTGTTTTTT	CASSQEKGPGEKLFF
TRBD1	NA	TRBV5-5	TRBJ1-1	TGTGCCAGCAGCCAGACAGGGGTTAGGAACACTGAAGCTTTCTTT	CASSQTGVRNTEAFF
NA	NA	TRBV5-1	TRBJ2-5	TGCGCCAGCAGCGATTCGACAGTAGAGACCCAGTACTTC	CASSDSTVETQYF
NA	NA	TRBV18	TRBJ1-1	TGTGCCAGCTCACACCCGGGGGGTGAAGCTTTCTTT	CASSHPGGEAFF
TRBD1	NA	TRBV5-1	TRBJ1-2	TGCGCCAGCAGCTTAGAGGCGGGACAGGCTTTCTATGGCTACACCTTC	CASSLEAGQAFYGYTF
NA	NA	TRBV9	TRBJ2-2	TGTGCCAGCAGCGTAGGTCAACAGGGAATGAACACCGGGGAGCTGTTTTTT	CASSVGQQGMNTGELFF
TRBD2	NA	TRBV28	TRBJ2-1	TGTGCCAGCAGTTCTCTAGCGGGGGGGAACAATGAGCAGTTCTTC	CASSSLAGGNNEQFF
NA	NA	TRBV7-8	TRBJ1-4	TGTGCCAGCAGCTTAGGGGCGGGTGAAAAGGAAAAACTGTTTTTT	CASSLGAGEKEKLFF
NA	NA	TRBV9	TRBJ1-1	TGTGCCAGCAGCGACAGGAGGGGCACTGAAGCTTTCTTT	CASSDRRGTEAFF
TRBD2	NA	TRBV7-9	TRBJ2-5	TGTGCCAGCTTCGCTAGCGGCCAAGAGACCCAGTACTTC	CASFASGQETQYF
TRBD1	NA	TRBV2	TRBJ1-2	TGTGTCAGCAGAGACAGGGGCGATGGCTACACCTTC	CVSRDRGDGYTF
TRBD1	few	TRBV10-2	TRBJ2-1	TGCGCCAGCAGGACCCTCCCGGGACAGAGGTACAATGAGCAGTTCTTC	CASRTLPGQRYNEQFF
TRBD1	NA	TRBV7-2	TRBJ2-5	TGTGCCAGCAGCCTAAGGTGGACAGGGGCAAGGGAGACCCAGTACTTC	CASSLRWTGARETQYF
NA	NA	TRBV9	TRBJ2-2	TGTGCCAGCAGCGTAGTCATGAACACCGGGGAGCTGTTTTTT	CASSVVMNTGELFF
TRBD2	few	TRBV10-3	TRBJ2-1	TGTGCCATCAGAAACCTAGCGGGACGGCAGGCGAATGAGCAGTTCTTC	CAIRNLAGRQANEQFF
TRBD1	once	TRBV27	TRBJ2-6	TGTGCCAGCAGCCGACAGACAGGGGCCGGGGCCAACGTCCTGACTTTC	CASSRQTGAGANVLTF